One and the same sample provided the 32 T cell receptor beta chains below, sequenced in a study of response to subunit inactivated influenza vaccine. TCRdb reanalysed the RT-PCR reads using MiXCR and keeps one entry per CDR3 protein. The sample has 650,000 to 800,000 distinct CDR3 sequences, around 13% seen once; the top ten hold approximately 6.5%. The starting material was PBMCs from blood, obtained 14 to 15 days before vaccination. These receptor sequences come from a man between 50 and 59 years old who received an inactivated influenza vaccine.

V usage is TRBV20-1 and J usage is TRBJ1-2; D possibly corresponds to TRBD1 (5 bases). The germline V and J ends were trimmed by 3 bases and 7 bases, with 15 bases remaining between them. Germline assignment: CDR1 DFQATT and CDR2 SNEGSKA (reference sequence). The CDR3 runs 13 residues. In DNA form, the CDR3 reads TGCAGTGCTAGGAACGGAGGGGACGGTGGCTACACCTTC. Translating gives CSARNGGDGGYTF.

The rearrangement links TRBV4-3 to TRBJ2-7; possibly TRBD1 for D (6 bases). Germline-derived CDR1 and CDR2 are LGHNA and YSLEER. V gave up 2 bases and J gave up 3 bases, with 17 bases separating them. This CDR3 is 16 amino acids long. The CDR3 DNA reads TGCGCCAGCAGCCAAACTCCAGGGGCCACCGTCTACGAGCAGTACTTC. Translation gives CASSQTPGATVYEQYF.

The table lists this clonotype with many counts. The gene calls are TRBV7-9 and TRBJ2-5, with 11 positions matching TRBD2. The CDR3 sequence is 17 residues long. V lost 2 bases and J lost 0; bases outside the gene matches: 5. Germline CDR1 reads SEHNR; CDR2 reads FQNEAQ (reference sequence). The CDR3 nucleotides read TGTGCCAGCAGCTTATGGGGGACTAGCGGCAACCAAGAGACCCAGTACTTC. Protein sequence: CASSLWGTSGNQETQYF. Full variable domain (outside the CDR3, taken from reference TRBV7-9 and TRBJ2-5): DTGVSQNPRHKITKRGQNVTFRCDPISEHNRLYWYRQTLGQGPEFLTYFQNEAQLEKSRLLSDRFSAERPKGSFSTLEIQRTEQGDSAMYLCASSLWGTSGNQETQYFGPGTRLLVL.

This clonotype was seen more than once but under ten times. The gene calls are TRBV20-1 and TRBJ2-5; the D gene could be TRBD1 or TRBD2 (5 bases each). The CDR3 is 16 residues long. V was shortened by 6 bases and J by 5 bases, with 25 bases between the two germline ends. Germline-derived CDR1 and CDR2 are DFQATT and SNEGSKA (reference sequence). Here the CDR3 reads CSAENLGLEAEETQYF. The CDR3 region has the DNA TGCAGTGCGGAGAACCTGGGGCTGGAGGCGGAGGAGACCCAGTACTTC.

This clonotype was detected many times. The chain joins TRBV5-1 to TRBJ2-3; no definite D call. This CDR3 is built from 14 residues. Per the germline V gene, CDR1 is SGHRS and CDR2 is YFSETQ. Trimming took 1 base from V and 5 from J, leaving 11 bases between them. The CDR3 bases are TGCGCCAGCAGCTTGTTAGACACGGGAGATACGCAGTATTTT. It translates to CASSLLDTGDTQYF.

The rearrangement links TRBV10-3 to TRBJ2-3; the D gene could be TRBD1 or TRBD2 (7 bases each). With 8 bases removed from V and 6 bases from J, the gap between germline ends came to 12 bases. Germline CDR1 ENHRY, CDR2 SYGVKD. This CDR3 comprises 12 residues. Here the CDR3 reads CAIDQGGDTQYF. In DNA form, the CDR3 reads TGTGCCATCGATCAGGGGGGGGATACGCAGTATTTT.

The chain recombines TRBV27 with TRBJ1-6, with 7 bases aligning to TRBD1. J gave up 7 bases and V 6 bases, and 3 bases lay outside the gene matches. The CDR3 is made up of 13 amino acids. CDR1 and CDR2 (germline): MNHEY, SMNVEV (reference sequence). The CDR3 DNA reads as TGTGCCAGCAGAGGGACAGCCAATTCACCCCTCCACTTT. Encoded protein: CASRGTANSPLHF.

This clonotype was counted ten times or more. This chain links TRBV5-1 with TRBJ1-6; TRBD1 matches at 10 bases. Germline V CDR1 and CDR2: SGHRS, YFSETQ. J lost 10 bases, V lost 2 bases, and 6 bases had no gene match. The CDR3 has 15 amino acids. The CDR3, as DNA: TGCGCCAGCAGCTTATCCGGGACAGGGGTCTCACCCCTCCACTTT. Its protein is CASSLSGTGVSPLHF.

The chain couples TRBV11-2 to TRBJ2-1, with D hard to call. The V end lost 5 bases, the J end lost 9 bases, and 32 bases lay between the germline ends. From germline, CDR1 is SGHAT and CDR2 FQNNGV. The CDR3 runs 19 residues. The CDR3 DNA sequence: TGTGCCAGCAGCCGCCCGTCCAAAGAGACTGGTCGCTCTTTTGTTGAGCAGTTCTTC. This sequence encodes CASSRPSKETGRSFVEQFF. The full variable domain, with the rest looked up from reference TRBV11-2 and TRBJ2-1, is EAGVAQSPRYKIIEKRQSVAFWCNPISGHATLYWYQQILGQGPKLLIQFQNNGVVDDSQLPKDRFSAERLKGVDSTLKIQPAKLEDSAVYLCASSRPSKETGRSFVEQFFGPGTRLTVL.

This clonotype was detected a few times. The gene calls are TRBV6-1 and TRBJ2-6; D uncertain. The germline V and J ends were trimmed by 7 bases and 4 bases, with 20 bases remaining between them. CDR1 is MNHNS and CDR2 is SASEGT in the germline V gene. This CDR3 has 17 residues. CDR3 amino acids: CASTRYQVSPGANVLTF. CDR3 bases: TGTGCCAGCACTAGATACCAGGTATCCCCCGGGGCCAACGTCCTGACTTTC.

This clonotype was observed a few times. The chain recombines TRBV7-2 with TRBJ1-5, with a possible D match to TRBD1 (6 bases). V lost 5 bases to trimming and J lost 7 bases, with 15 bases between them. This CDR3 has 14 amino acids. The germline V gene encodes CDR1 SGHTA and CDR2 FQGNSA. CDR3 sequence: CASSRGQGRQPQHF. CDR3 bases: TGTGCCAGCAGCCGGGGGCAGGGGAGGCAGCCCCAGCATTTT.

The chain uses TRBV15 and TRBJ2-1, with 7 nucleotides matching TRBD2. This CDR3 has 14 amino acids. The ends lost 0 bases at V and 6 bases at J; junction bases unmatched: 2. The V gene's germline CDR1 is LNHNV and CDR2 YYDKDF (reference sequence). Written as DNA, the CDR3 is TGTGCCACCAGCAGAGATGGACTAGTCAATGAGCAGTTCTTC. This encodes CATSRDGLVNEQFF.

This clonotype was seen a handful of times. The chain has TRBV29-1 and TRBJ2-1; D assignment may be TRBD1 or TRBD2 (6 bases each). Deletions cut 6 bases from V and 0 bases from J, with 15 bases between. This CDR3 contains 15 residues. From germline, CDR1 is SQVTM and CDR2 ANQGSEA. This CDR3 reads CSVGTRESSYNEQFF. The CDR3 coding sequence is TGCAGCGTCGGGACACGGGAGAGCTCCTACAATGAGCAGTTCTTC.

The CDR3 reads CASSLVQGVAEQYF. CDR3 DNA sequence: TGTGCCAGCAGTTTGGTACAGGGGGTGGCCGAGCAGTACTTC. The rearrangement links TRBV12-3 or TRBV12-4 to TRBJ2-7; 8 bases are shared with TRBD1. The length of the CDR3 is 14 residues. V trimming: 3 bases; J trimming: 6 bases; junction bases outside the gene matches: 7.

The chain uses TRBV28 and TRBJ2-1, with D unresolved. The CDR3 runs 12 residues. Trimming removed 2 bases at V and 10 bases at J, with 9 bases between. Germline loops: CDR1 MDHEN, CDR2 SYDVKM. Written as DNA, the CDR3 is TGTGCCAGCAGTTTAAGTATTTCGGAGCAGTTCTTC. Amino acids: CASSLSISEQFF.

The V call is TRBV6-6, the J call TRBJ2-7; D is uncertain. This CDR3 comprises 13 residues. Looked up from germline, CDR1 is MNHNY and CDR2 is SVGAGI (reference sequence). The V gene lost 5 bases and the J gene lost 12 bases, with 20 bases spanning the gap. CDR3 loop: CASSLTDQATWYF. DNA for the CDR3: TGTGCCAGCAGTCTTACGGACCAGGCTACATGGTACTTC.

V gene TRBV11-2 combines with J gene TRBJ2-3, with 7 bases lining up with TRBD2. V was pared by 2 bases and J by 1 base, with 12 bases of the junction left unmatched. The germline gives CDR1 SGHAT, CDR2 FQNNGV. CDR3 length: 18 amino acids. CDR3 sequence: CASSLPSLAGAGTDTQYF. The DNA of the CDR3 is TGTGCCAGCAGCTTACCTTCCTTAGCGGGCGCGGGCACAGATACGCAGTATTTT.

This clonotype was found many times. The chain joins TRBV2 to TRBJ2-3; TRBD2 matches 8 bases. Trimming took 7 bases from V and 2 from J; bases not matched to a gene: 14. CDR3 length: 17 residues. From germline, CDR1 is SNHLY and CDR2 FYNNEI. CDR3 in amino acids: CASKAIVGTRLTDTQYF. The CDR3 DNA is TGTGCCAGCAAGGCAATCGTAGGGACTAGACTCACAGATACGCAGTATTTT.

This chain links TRBV6-2 or TRBV6-3 with TRBJ2-7; D is possibly TRBD1 (6 bases). In germline, CDR1 is MNHEY, CDR2 SVGEGT. The CDR3 spans 18 residues. V was clipped by 2 bases and J by 6 bases, with 26 bases between them. CDR3: CASSYGGLGTFIPREQYF. The DNA of the CDR3 is TGTGCCAGCAGTTACGGCGGGCTCGGGACATTCATACCTCGCGAGCAGTACTTC.

The chain has TRBV20-1 and TRBJ2-5, with 7 bases identical to TRBD1. The germline V gene has CDR1 DFQATT and CDR2 SNEGSKA (reference sequence). Trimming removed 0 bases from V and 2 bases from J; junction bases left unmatched: 12. The CDR3 has 17 amino acids. CDR3 region: CSAREMPPGQRQETQYF. The CDR3 region has the DNA TGCAGTGCTAGAGAGATGCCGCCGGGACAGAGACAAGAGACCCAGTACTTC.

Notes on this clonotype: A much larger clone sits a single nucleotide away, making a read error possible. The chain is built from TRBV4-3 and TRBJ1-4, with TRBD1 identical over 10 bases. The CDR3 consists of 14 residues. Germline assignment: CDR1 LGHNA and CDR2 YSLEER. CDR3 coding DNA: TGCGCCAGCAGCCAGGGACAGGGGTCTGAAAACCTGTTTTTT. Translation: CASSQGQGSENLFF.

This clonotype has a handful of counts. The V call is TRBV7-9, the J call TRBJ2-1; D unclear. The CDR3 length is 14 residues. The V gene's germline CDR1 is SEHNR and CDR2 FQNEAQ (reference sequence). Trimming removed 1 base at V and 6 bases at J, with 10 bases between. CDR3: CASSLVILSNEQFF. DNA of the CDR3: TGTGCCAGCAGCTTAGTGATCCTGAGCAATGAGCAGTTCTTC.

This clonotype turned up a few times. The J gene is TRBJ1-2, the V gene TRBV3-1; D perhaps matches TRBD1 (5 bases). CDR1 and CDR2 (germline): LGHDT, YNNKEL (reference sequence). Trimming removed 2 bases at V and 6 bases at J, with 22 bases between. The CDR3 runs 17 residues. CDR3 in DNA: TGTGCCAGCAGCCAAAAAGGTCGTGAGGGGAGGGACGATGGCTACACCTTC. It specifies CASSQKGREGRDDGYTF.

V gene TRBV6-1 combines with J gene TRBJ2-7, with 10 nucleotides matching TRBD1. V lost 6 bases, J lost 0 bases, and 5 bases stayed unmatched. Germline V lookup: CDR1 MNHNS, CDR2 SASEGT. The CDR3 loop spans 15 amino acids. CDR3 coding DNA: TGTGCCAGCAGGAAGGACAGGGGGATCTCCTACGAGCAGTACTTC. Its protein product is CASRKDRGISYEQYF.

This clonotype was counted between two and nine times. V and J are TRBV28 and TRBJ2-7, with TRBD2 matching over 7 bases. Unmatched junction bases numbered 12, after V lost 10 bases and J lost 6 bases. The CDR3 totals 13 residues. Germline CDR1 is MDHEN and CDR2 is SYDVKM. The DNA for the CDR3 is TGTGCCACGAGAAAACCGGGACTAAGCGAGCAGTACTTC. Its protein product is CATRKPGLSEQYF.

This clonotype came up many times. The chain joins TRBV12-3 or TRBV12-4 to TRBJ1-5, with TRBD1 identical over 7 bases. The CDR3 contains 13 residues. V shed 4 bases, J shed 7 bases, and the junction held 4 bases outside the gene matches. CDR3 DNA sequence: TGTGCCAGCAGTTCGACAGGGAGACAGCCCCAGCATTTT. As protein: CASSSTGRQPQHF.

The rearrangement uses TRBV19 and TRBJ2-7, with 10 bases aligning to TRBD1. This CDR3 is 15 amino acids long. The germline V gene encodes CDR1 LNHDA and CDR2 SQIVND (reference sequence). Trimming cost V 6 bases and J 5 bases; bases outside gene matches: 10. This CDR3 reads CASRTTGTGDHEQYF. The CDR3 coding sequence is TGTGCCAGTAGGACCACCGGGACAGGGGACCACGAGCAGTACTTC.

This clonotype was counted only a few times. V and J are TRBV5-6 and TRBJ2-7, with 10 bases lining up with TRBD1. This CDR3 spans 17 amino acids. The J segment lost 3 bases and the V segment lost 1 base, leaving 10 bases of the junction unmatched. CDR1 and CDR2 from the germline V gene are SGHDT and YYEEEE. The CDR3 DNA reads as TGTGCCAGCAGCTTGAATTCCCTCCGGGACAGGGGCTACGAGCAGTACTTC. Amino acid sequence: CASSLNSLRDRGYEQYF.

The chain employs TRBV27 and TRBJ2-7; 10 positions agree with TRBD2. Germline CDR1 is MNHEY and CDR2 is SMNVEV (reference sequence). Losses at the gene ends were 6 bases for V and 5 bases for J; bases not matched to a gene: 4. The CDR3 loop spans 13 amino acids. The chain's CDR3 is CASRRAGGDEQYF. For the CDR3, the DNA is TGTGCCAGCAGACGAGCGGGAGGGGACGAGCAGTACTTC.

V is TRBV20-1 and J is TRBJ2-7; no reliable D call. The CDR3 loop spans 11 amino acids. With 5 bases removed from V and 1 base from J, the gap between germline ends came to 6 bases. The germline gives CDR1 DFQATT, CDR2 SNEGSKA (reference sequence). CDR3 bases: TGCAGTGCTCAGGCATCCTACGAGCAGTACTTC. This codes for CSAQASYEQYF.

This sequence joins TRBV18 and TRBJ2-1; 8 nucleotides line up with TRBD2. CDR3 length: 14 amino acids. J gave up 9 bases and V 6 bases, and 10 bases lay outside the gene matches. The V gene's germline CDR1 is KGHSH and CDR2 LQKENI. In DNA, the CDR3 is TGTGCCAGCTCCCCCTACGGGGGGGCGGTTGAGCAGTTCTTC. It encodes CASSPYGGAVEQFF.

This clonotype has ten or more counts. V is TRBV5-1 and J is TRBJ1-4, with a tentative D call TRBD1 (6 bases). V lost 3 bases to trimming and J lost 0 bases, with 9 bases between them. Germline CDR1 is SGHRS and CDR2 is YFSETQ. This CDR3 is built from 15 residues. The DNA of the CDR3 is TGCGCCAGCAGCTCAGGGGACTCAACTAATGAAAAACTGTTTTTT. Translated, it gives CASSSGDSTNEKLFF.